These T cell receptor beta chains were read from a single sample in a study of CD8 T cells in ankylosing spondylitis. One entry per CDR3 protein results from TCRdb running MiXCR on the 5' RACE reads. Of under 250,000 distinct CDR3 sequences in the sample, 20% to 30% are singletons; the top ten hold about 6.2%. The sequenced material came from blood, either unsorted or a sorted T cell fraction (not recorded which). All receptors derive from a male donor with ankylosing spondylitis or in good health (not recorded which). The CDR3 runs from the conserved cysteine through the conserved F or W. Each record gives: clone size, V gene, J gene, D gene, CDR3 protein, CDR3 DNA. The D gene is left open where the match is weak. Clone size is stated in some rows and not others, as once, few, many or a class when expanded.

size: many
V: TRBV5-1
J: TRBJ2-5
D: -
CDR3: CASSGGVREETQYF
DNA: TGCGCCAGCAGTGGGGGCGTCAGGGAAGAGACCCAGTACTTC

size: -
V: TRBV29-1
J: TRBJ2-3
D: -
CDR3: CSVDLGRGTVTQYF
DNA: TGCAGCGTTGATTTGGGGCGAGGAACGGTTACGCAGTATTTT

size: many
V: TRBV12-3/TRBV12-4
J: TRBJ2-7
D: -
CDR3: CATATASSYEQYF
DNA: TGTGCCACTGCGACGGCGAGCTCCTACGAGCAGTACTTC

size: -
V: TRBV20-1
J: TRBJ2-1
D: TRBD2
CDR3: CSAKPLAGQYNEQFF
DNA: TGCAGTGCAAAACCCCTAGCGGGCCAGTACAATGAGCAGTTCTTC

size: -
V: TRBV20-1
J: TRBJ2-5
D: TRBD2
CDR3: CSDASGSYETQYF
DNA: TGCAGTGACGCTAGCGGGAGTTATGAGACCCAGTACTTC

size: -
V: TRBV12-3/TRBV12-4
J: TRBJ2-1
D: -
CDR3: CASSTTIPQSGEQFF
DNA: TGTGCCAGCAGTACGACTATTCCCCAGAGCGGTGAGCAGTTCTTC

size: -
V: TRBV7-3
J: TRBJ2-3
D: -
CDR3: CASSAQGTQYF
DNA: TGTGCCAGCAGCGCACAAGGGACGCAGTATTTT

size: -
V: TRBV29-1
J: TRBJ1-1
D: TRBD1
CDR3: CSGRQGGNTEAFF
DNA: TGCAGCGGTAGACAGGGGGGGAACACTGAAGCTTTCTTT

size: -
V: TRBV5-1
J: TRBJ2-2
D: -
CDR3: CASSYDRPNTGELFF
DNA: TGCGCCAGCAGTTACGACAGGCCGAACACCGGGGAGCTGTTTTTT

size: -
V: TRBV12-3/TRBV12-4
J: TRBJ1-4
D: -
CDR3: CASSLGEKLFF
DNA: TGTGCCAGCAGTTTGGGTGAAAAACTGTTTTTT

size: many
V: TRBV12-3/TRBV12-4
J: TRBJ1-6
D: -
CDR3: CASSLTGTHSPLHF
DNA: TGTGCCAGCAGTTTAACGGGGACCCATTCACCCCTCCACTTT

size: many
V: TRBV6-2/TRBV6-3
J: TRBJ1-1
D: -
CDR3: CASSYPKETEAFF
DNA: TGTGCCAGCAGTTACCCAAAAGAGACAGAAGCTTTCTTT

size: -
V: TRBV10-3
J: TRBJ1-4
D: TRBD1
CDR3: CATRGESTNEKLFF
DNA: TGTGCCACCAGGGGGGAATCAACTAATGAAAAACTGTTTTTT

size: many
V: TRBV5-1
J: TRBJ2-7
D: -
CDR3: CASSGPGTVVEQYF
DNA: TGCGCCAGCAGCGGTCCCGGGACGGTCGTGGAGCAGTACTTC

size: few
V: TRBV12-3/TRBV12-4
J: TRBJ2-7
D: TRBD2
CDR3: CASGGLAEYEQYF
DNA: TGTGCCAGCGGGGGACTAGCAGAGTACGAGCAGTACTTC

size: many
V: TRBV15
J: TRBJ1-2
D: -
CDR3: CATSRDRQAYGYTF
DNA: TGTGCCACCAGCAGAGACCGGCAGGCCTATGGCTACACCTTC

size: many
V: TRBV28
J: TRBJ2-6
D: -
CDR3: CASSPGQSGANVLTF
DNA: TGTGCCAGCAGCCCTGGACAGTCCGGGGCCAACGTCCTGACTTTC

size: many
V: TRBV15
J: TRBJ2-3
D: -
CDR3: CATSPRTDGTDTQYF
DNA: TGTGCCACCAGCCCTCGGACAGACGGCACAGATACGCAGTATTTT

size: many
V: TRBV12-3/TRBV12-4
J: TRBJ1-5
D: -
CDR3: CASSWGGNQPQHF
DNA: TGTGCCAGCAGTTGGGGAGGCAATCAGCCCCAGCATTTT

size: -
V: TRBV20-1
J: TRBJ2-3
D: TRBD1
CDR3: CSASRGRTDTQYF
DNA: TGCAGTGCTAGCAGGGGGCGCACAGATACGCAGTATTTT

size: many
V: TRBV6-5
J: TRBJ2-2
D: -
CDR3: CASSYLKRQVNGELFF
DNA: TGTGCCAGCAGTTACCTTAAAAGACAAGTTAACGGGGAGCTGTTTTTT

size: few
V: TRBV12-3/TRBV12-4
J: TRBJ2-1
D: TRBD2
CDR3: CASSFGSGSGMGEQFF
DNA: TGTGCCAGCAGTTTCGGGAGCGGGAGCGGGATGGGTGAGCAGTTCTTC

size: few
V: TRBV20-1
J: TRBJ1-6
D: TRBD1
CDR3: CSAEDRGDNSPLHF
DNA: TGCAGTGCTGAGGACAGGGGGGATAATTCACCCCTCCACTTT

size: -
V: TRBV4-2
J: TRBJ2-3
D: TRBD2
CDR3: CASSQEPHPSGGTDTQYF
DNA: TGTGCCAGCAGCCAAGAACCCCATCCCAGCGGGGGCACAGATACGCAGTATTTT

size: many
V: TRBV12-3/TRBV12-4
J: TRBJ2-1
D: -
CDR3: CASSLVGNEQFF
DNA: TGTGCCAGCAGTTTAGTAGGGAATGAGCAGTTCTTC

size: many
V: TRBV6-6
J: TRBJ2-3
D: -
CDR3: CASKPIGDTQYF
DNA: TGTGCCAGCAAGCCCATAGGAGATACGCAGTATTTT

size: many
V: TRBV25-1
J: TRBJ2-5
D: TRBD2
CDR3: CASSEGRTSGGEETQYF
DNA: TGTGCCAGCAGTGAGGGAAGGACTAGCGGTGGGGAAGAGACCCAGTACTTC

size: many
V: TRBV9
J: TRBJ2-1
D: -
CDR3: CASSVDARRNEQFF
DNA: TGTGCCAGCAGCGTAGACGCCCGGAGAAATGAGCAGTTCTTC

size: many
V: TRBV5-1
J: TRBJ2-5
D: TRBD1
CDR3: CASSEGTGQETQYF
DNA: TGCGCCAGCAGCGAAGGGACAGGACAAGAGACCCAGTACTTC

size: -
V: TRBV20-1
J: TRBJ1-1
D: -
CDR3: CSIDEGRTEAFF
DNA: TGCAGCATAGATGAGGGAAGGACTGAAGCTTTCTTT

size: many
V: TRBV10-3
J: TRBJ2-1
D: -
CDR3: CAISESTAGSTNEQFF
DNA: TGTGCCATCAGTGAGTCGACGGCAGGGTCAACCAATGAGCAGTTCTTC

size: -
V: TRBV6-5
J: TRBJ2-7
D: -
CDR3: CASSYQRTPGRRHF
DNA: TGTGCCAGCAGTTACCAAAGGACTCCGGGACGACGGCACTTC

size: -
V: TRBV19
J: TRBJ2-5
D: TRBD2
CDR3: CASTRLAGETQYF
DNA: TGTGCCAGTACCCGCCTAGCGGGAGAGACCCAGTACTTC

size: -
V: TRBV6-2/TRBV6-3
J: TRBJ1-2
D: -
CDR3: CASSYSEIYGYTF
DNA: TGTGCCAGCAGTTACTCAGAGATCTATGGCTACACCTTC

size: -
V: TRBV20-1
J: TRBJ2-1
D: TRBD2
CDR3: CSARKFLAGGAYNEQFF
DNA: TGCAGTGCTAGAAAGTTCCTAGCGGGAGGGGCCTACAATGAGCAGTTCTTC

size: once
V: TRBV7-2
J: TRBJ2-2
D: -
CDR3: CASRLSGSGTGELFF
DNA: TGTGCCAGCAGATTAAGCGGTAGTGGGACCGGGGAGCTGTTTTTT

size: -
V: TRBV27
J: TRBJ2-2
D: -
CDR3: CASTSAGKTGELFF
DNA: TGTGCCAGCACCTCCGCAGGGAAGACCGGGGAGCTGTTTTTT

size: few
V: TRBV24-1
J: TRBJ2-1
D: TRBD1
CDR3: CATGEGQRYNEQFF
DNA: TGTGCCACCGGAGAGGGACAGAGGTACAATGAGCAGTTCTTC

size: few
V: TRBV12-3/TRBV12-4
J: TRBJ1-6
D: -
CDR3: CASTGTNSPLHF
DNA: TGTGCCAGTACAGGGACTAATTCACCCCTCCACTTT

size: few
V: TRBV20-1
J: TRBJ1-2
D: -
CDR3: CSASGQNYGYTF
DNA: TGCAGTGCTAGCGGGCAGAACTATGGCTACACCTTC

size: -
V: TRBV27
J: TRBJ1-6
D: TRBD1
CDR3: CASTSLTGTNSPLHF
DNA: TGTGCCAGCACCTCCTTGACAGGGACTAATTCACCCCTCCACTTT

size: -
V: TRBV7-2
J: TRBJ2-1
D: -
CDR3: CASSDPTADYNEQFF
DNA: TGTGCCAGCAGCGACCCCACAGCGGACTACAATGAGCAGTTCTTC

size: many
V: TRBV7-3
J: TRBJ2-1
D: -
CDR3: CASSGYADKYNEQFF
DNA: TGTGCCAGCAGCGGCTACGCGGACAAATACAATGAGCAGTTCTTC

size: many
V: TRBV4-1
J: TRBJ1-4
D: TRBD1
CDR3: CASSQMTGSNEKLFF
DNA: TGCGCCAGCAGCCAGATGACAGGGAGTAATGAAAAACTGTTTTTT

size: few
V: TRBV29-1
J: TRBJ2-3
D: TRBD2
CDR3: CSVAASGSSTDTQYF
DNA: TGCAGCGTTGCAGCTAGCGGGAGTAGCACAGATACGCAGTATTTT

size: many
V: TRBV5-1
J: TRBJ1-1
D: TRBD1
CDR3: CASSEQGKNTEAFF
DNA: TGCGCCAGCAGCGAACAGGGGAAGAACACTGAAGCTTTCTTT

size: few
V: TRBV29-1
J: TRBJ2-6
D: -
CDR3: CSVDGAMGANVLTF
DNA: TGCAGCGTCGACGGTGCCATGGGGGCCAACGTCCTGACTTTC

size: many
V: TRBV28
J: TRBJ2-5
D: -
CDR3: CASSPGGITETQYF
DNA: TGTGCCAGCAGCCCCGGCGGGATTACGGAGACCCAGTACTTC

size: -
V: TRBV20-1
J: TRBJ1-1
D: TRBD1
CDR3: CSVDRGKNTEAFF
DNA: TGCAGTGTCGACAGGGGTAAGAACACTGAAGCTTTCTTT

size: many
V: TRBV20-1
J: TRBJ2-1
D: TRBD2
CDR3: CSAVREFFNEQFF
DNA: TGCAGTGCTGTGCGGGAGTTTTTCAATGAGCAGTTCTTC

size: few
V: TRBV7-2
J: TRBJ1-1
D: TRBD1
CDR3: CASSLGKDRGTEAFF
DNA: TGTGCCAGCAGCTTAGGCAAGGACAGGGGTACTGAAGCTTTCTTT

size: -
V: TRBV7-9
J: TRBJ2-7
D: -
CDR3: CASSVDRPYEQYF
DNA: TGTGCCAGCAGCGTGGACAGACCCTACGAGCAGTACTTC

size: -
V: TRBV5-1
J: TRBJ2-3
D: -
CDR3: CASSLEVGATDTQYF
DNA: TGCGCCAGCAGCTTGGAGGTGGGAGCGACAGATACGCAGTATTTT